This T cell receptor (beta chain) was obtained from a study of blood T cell repertoires in COVID-19. Across the whole study: Acute and convalescent COVID-19 samples came from the United States, Italy and Spain.

Sequencing used immunoSEQ multiplex PCR; TCRdb keeps in-frame clones, though not all of them. The sample contains 65,000 to 90,000 clones, about nine tenths of which appear only once. The ends lost 1 base at V and 2 bases at J; junction bases unmatched: 3. This CDR3 comprises 16 residues. The V call is TRBV5-3, the J call TRBJ2-1; TRBD2 agrees at 10 bases. TRBV5-3 is treated as an ORF (open reading frame) with a function not yet certain. This receptor was taken from a human donor in a cohort sampled during active COVID-19. Material for sequencing was peripheral blood. The CDR3 is CARSLRSGGAYNEQFF. CDR3 sequence (DNA): TGTGCCAGAAGCTTGAGAAGCGGGGGGGCCTACAATGAGCAGTTCTTC.